These T cell receptor beta chains were read from a single sample in a study of blood T cell repertoires in COVID-19. The protocol was immunoSEQ multiplex PCR, while the TCRdb copy is restricted to in-frame clones and leaves out a portion. The top ten hold around 1.3% of the sample, which has 80,000 to 90,000 clones, 75% to 90% seen once. Sequencing was done on a sample of peripheral blood. All receptors derive from a man older than 75 with active or convalescent COVID-19. The conserved cysteine and the conserved F or W are not part of the CDR3 here. Expanded clones get a size class; other rows say once, few or many, or leave the size out.

v_gene | abundance | CDR3aa
TRBV9 | once | ASSVSLGQPQH
TRBV6-5 | once | ASGQREEYEQY
TRBV2 | NA | ASSETGHQPQH
TRBV28 | once | ASSFGGTGTYEQY
TRBV5-1 | NA | ASSKDSGATNEKLF
TRBV28 | NA | ASSAGGTTSDTQY
TRBV15 | NA | ATSGTSGNIQY
TRBV27 | NA | ASSLRGSIESSYNEQF
TRBV5-1 | NA | ASSYFGTGGNEQF
TRBV6-5 | NA | ASSYSHQTYNSPLH
TRBV7-2 | NA | ASSLEGLAVLTYNEQF